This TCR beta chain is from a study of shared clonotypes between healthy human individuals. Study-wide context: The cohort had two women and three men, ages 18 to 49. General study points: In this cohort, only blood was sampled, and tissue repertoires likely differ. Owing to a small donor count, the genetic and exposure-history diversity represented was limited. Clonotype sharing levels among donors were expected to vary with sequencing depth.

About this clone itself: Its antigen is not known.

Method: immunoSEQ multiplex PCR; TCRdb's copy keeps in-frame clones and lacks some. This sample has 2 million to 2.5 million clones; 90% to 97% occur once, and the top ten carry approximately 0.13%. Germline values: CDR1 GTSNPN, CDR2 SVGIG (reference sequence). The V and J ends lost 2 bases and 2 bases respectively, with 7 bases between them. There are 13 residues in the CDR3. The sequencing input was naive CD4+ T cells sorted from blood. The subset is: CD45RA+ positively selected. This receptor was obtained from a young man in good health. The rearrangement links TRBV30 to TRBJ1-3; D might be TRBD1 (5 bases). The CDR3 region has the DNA TGTGCCTGGAGTATAGGGGCTGGAAACACCATATATTTT. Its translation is CAWSIGAGNTIYF.